The source of this T cell receptor (beta chain) is a study of CD8 T cells in Susac syndrome (dated by TCRdb to between 2018 and 2021). With respect to the entire study: Among the sequenced Susac syndrome patients, more than five had clinically active disease and roughly eight were in clinical remission. Susac syndrome patients were therapy-naive, on corticosteroids (some also receiving IVIg), or on IVIg alone at blood withdrawal. Repertoire sequencing was used to test whether CD8+ T cell activation and differentiation in Susac syndrome was antigen driven. What the authors observed across the whole study: The number of individuals in the TCR sequencing and HLA analysis was recognized as being relatively small. In patients with Susac syndrome, the CD4+ T cell repertoire showed no detectable clonal expansion.

RNA was extracted with the RNeasy kit and roughly 0.5 to 1 ug was reverse transcribed using random hexamers. TCR beta CDR3 regions were amplified with the immunoSEQ multiplex PCR assay covering 54 Vbeta and 13 Jbeta segments. PCR amplification bias was corrected using a synthetic template baseline for primer optimization and computational correction. As for the original processing: Reads were annotated to V, D and J genes according to IMGT and were analyzed with immunoSEQ Analyzer, with only productive sequences retained. Clonality was computed as one minus Shannon entropy normalized by log2 of the number of productive unique sequences. For each patient and control, public and private clones were evaluated within the 100 most prevalent clones. Clones were defined as Susac-specific when absent from the healthy and MS cohorts, from over 950 published viral clones and from other ImmuneACCESS disease sequences. Through fastp at Q25 and MiXCR, TCRdb rebuilt clones from the public reads, retaining in-frame beta chains. Each entry is one CDR3 protein sequence, shown with its most common DNA and genes. The V and J calls were determined by TCRdb, not by the authors. The sample table holds around 150,000 distinct CDR3 sequences, of which more than 90% were seen once. The ten largest clones capture less than 0.085% of the sample.

From V the trimming removes 6 bases and from J it removes 7 bases, while the gene matches leave 6 bases of the junction unaccounted for. The germline V gene supplies CDR1 SGHRS and CDR2 YFSETQ. Measured from the cysteine to the phenylalanine, the CDR3 is 13 residues long. Kept here is only the CDR3 DNA, which spans 39 bases and is read in frame from base 1. Notes on this clonotype: Its target antigen remains unknown. No base quality values were provided; no much bigger clone lies one nucleotide off.

Peripheral blood CD8+ and CD4+ T cells from healthy donors, Susac syndrome patients and multiple sclerosis patients were profiled by high-throughput TCR beta sequencing. Recently defined diagnostic criteria for definite or probable disease were met by the Susac syndrome patients. CD8+ TEMRA cells were enriched by FACS, while bulk CD8+ and CD4+ T cells were purified by magnetic negative isolation. Blood was drawn into EDTA tubes, processed within 24 hours, and PBMCs were isolated by density gradient centrifugation. PBMCs intended for TCR sequencing were cryopreserved in liquid nitrogen and thawed later in a water bath at 37 degrees C. The sorted or isolated CD4+, CD8+ and CD8+ TEMRA cells had a purity of 90% or higher.

The chain employs TRBV5-1 and TRBJ2-5; TRBD2 fits 10 bases in the junction. The sequenced sample was CD4+ T cells from PBMCs. This clonotype originated in a human donor with Susac syndrome. Here the CDR3 is given as CASTLAGEATQYF. The DNA is as follows: TGCGCCAGCACCCTAGCGGGAGAGGCGACCCAGTACTTC.